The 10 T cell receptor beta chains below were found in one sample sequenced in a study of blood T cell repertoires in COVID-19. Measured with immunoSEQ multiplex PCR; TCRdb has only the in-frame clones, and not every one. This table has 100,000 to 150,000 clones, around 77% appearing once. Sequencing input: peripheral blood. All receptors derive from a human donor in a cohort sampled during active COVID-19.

The CDR3 region is CASNLGGWTEAFF. CDR3 coding DNA: TGTGCCAGCAACTTGGGGGGGTGGACTGAAGCTTTCTTT. The V gene is TRBV28, the J gene TRBJ1-1; TRBD1 is a possible D gene (5 bases). The germline V gene encodes CDR1 MDHEN and CDR2 SYDVKM. The CDR3 loop spans 13 amino acids. V dropped 7 bases and J dropped 5 bases, with 14 bases sitting between them.

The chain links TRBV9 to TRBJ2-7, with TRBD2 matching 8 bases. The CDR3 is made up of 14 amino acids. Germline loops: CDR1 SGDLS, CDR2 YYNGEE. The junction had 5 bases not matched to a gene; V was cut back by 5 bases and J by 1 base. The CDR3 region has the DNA TGTGCCAGCAGTATAGCGGGATTTTCCTACGAGCAGTACTTC. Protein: CASSIAGFSYEQYF.

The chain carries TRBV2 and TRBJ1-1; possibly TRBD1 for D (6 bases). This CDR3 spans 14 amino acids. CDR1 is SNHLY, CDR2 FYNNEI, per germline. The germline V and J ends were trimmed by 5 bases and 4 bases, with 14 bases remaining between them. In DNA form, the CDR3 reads TGTGCCAGCAGTTTACAGGGAATGGGCACTGAAGCTTTCTTT. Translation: CASSLQGMGTEAFF.

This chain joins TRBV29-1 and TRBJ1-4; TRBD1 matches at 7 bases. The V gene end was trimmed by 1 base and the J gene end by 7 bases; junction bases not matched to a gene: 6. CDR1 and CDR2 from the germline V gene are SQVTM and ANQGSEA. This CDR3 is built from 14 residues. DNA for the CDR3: TGCAGCGTTGAAGTGGTAGGGGGCGGTGAAAAACTGTTTTTT. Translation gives CSVEVVGGGEKLFF.

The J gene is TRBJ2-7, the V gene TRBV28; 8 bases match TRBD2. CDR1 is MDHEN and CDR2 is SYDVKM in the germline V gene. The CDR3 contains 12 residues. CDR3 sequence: CASGLVVYEQYF. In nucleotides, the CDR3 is TGTGCTTCGGGACTAGTTGTTTACGAGCAGTACTTC. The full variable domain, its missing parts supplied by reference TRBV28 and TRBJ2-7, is DVKVTQSSRYLVKRTGEKVFLECVQDMDHENMFWYRQDPGLGLRLIYFSYDVKMKEKGDIPEGYSVSREKKERFSLILESASTNQTSMYLCASGLVVYEQYFGPGTRLTVT.

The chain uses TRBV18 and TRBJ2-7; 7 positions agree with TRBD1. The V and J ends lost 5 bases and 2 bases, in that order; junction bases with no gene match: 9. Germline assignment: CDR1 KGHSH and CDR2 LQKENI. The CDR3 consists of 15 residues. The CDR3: CASSRTGLQPYEQYF. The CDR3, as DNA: TGTGCCAGCTCAAGGACAGGCCTCCAGCCCTACGAGCAGTACTTC.

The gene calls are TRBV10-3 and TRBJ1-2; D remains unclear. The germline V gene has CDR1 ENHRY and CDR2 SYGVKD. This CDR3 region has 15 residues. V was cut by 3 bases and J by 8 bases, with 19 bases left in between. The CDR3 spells CAISELSTNQRGYTF. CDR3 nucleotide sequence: TGTGCCATCAGTGAACTTTCGACGAACCAGAGGGGCTACACCTTC.

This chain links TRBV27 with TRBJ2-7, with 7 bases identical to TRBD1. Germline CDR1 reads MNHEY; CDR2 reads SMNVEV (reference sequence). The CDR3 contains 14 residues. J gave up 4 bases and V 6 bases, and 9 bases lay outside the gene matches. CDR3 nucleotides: TGTGCCAGCAGCACGCTGGACAGGACGTACGAGCAGTACTTC. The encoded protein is CASSTLDRTYEQYF.

The CDR3 here is CASSEYFNPQREAYEQYF. DNA of the CDR3: TGTGCCAGCAGTGAATATTTTAACCCCCAGCGGGAAGCCTACGAGCAGTACTTC. The gene calls are TRBV25-1 and TRBJ2-7, with TRBD2 matching 7 bases. Germline loops: CDR1 MGHDK, CDR2 SYGVNS. The CDR3 consists of 18 residues. The trim removed 0 bases at V and 2 bases at J, leaving 13 bases unmatched.

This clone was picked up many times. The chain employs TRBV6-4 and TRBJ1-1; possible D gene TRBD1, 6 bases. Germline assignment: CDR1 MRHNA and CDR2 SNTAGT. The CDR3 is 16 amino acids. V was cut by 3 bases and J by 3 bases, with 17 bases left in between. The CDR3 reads CASSESPGGHDTEAFF. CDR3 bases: TGTGCCAGCAGTGAATCCCCGGGGGGGCATGACACTGAAGCTTTCTTT.